This entry describes one T cell receptor beta chain. What it binds is unknown. Reverse transcribing all isolated RNA meant expressed TCRB transcripts were sequenced. Repertoires were generated with immunoSEQ multiplex PCR, while TCRdb's copy carries only in-frame clones and drops some. The sample lists 130,000 or so clones; over 8% were seen once. The entry originates in a study of beta chain features in type 1 diabetes. Overall study findings and caveats: It was possible that PCR favored shorter templates, equally so in patients and controls.

Germline V gene sequence: CDR1 SGHRS, CDR2 YFSETQ. CDR3 length: 13 amino acids. Trimming took off 0 bases at V and 7 bases at J, with 9 bases between the two ends. The chain joins TRBV5-1 to TRBJ2-3; D is perhaps TRBD2 (5 bases). The sequence came from a woman between 35 and 50 years old in good health. The sequenced material came from central memory CD4+ T cells from blood. The CDR3 DNA reads as TGCGCCAGCAGCTTGGCCGAGCGGAATACGCAGTATTTT. This translates into CASSLAERNTQYF.